Here is one T cell receptor beta chain with its context. Antigen specificity is unknown. One end of the junction does not line up with germline, which may come from a read error. This same CDR3 is encoded by further DNA sequences in the sample. The source of the sample is a study of T cells in lung cancer brain metastases. Findings and caveats of the study: FFPE DNA fragmentation may have prevented retrieving the complete T cell repertoire.

Germline-derived CDR1 and CDR2 are MNHEY and SVGAGI. This CDR3 is built from 14 residues. Patients had resection for synchronous oligometastatic disease or delayed recurrence of a solitary brain metastasis. Patients with a history of multiple malignancies were excluded. Assay: immunoSEQ multiplex PCR; the TCRdb copy retains only in-frame clones and omits some. The sample includes about 3,500 clones, around 85% of them seen just once. The source of this sequence is a woman in her 50s with non-small cell lung cancer. Sample: tumor tissue from the primary lung tumor. J is TRBJ1-1 and V is TRBV6-5; a weak D match, TRBD1 (6 bases). The CDR3 DNA is TGTGCTAGCACGCTTTGGCAGGGGACCACTGAAGCTTTCTTT. It translates to CASTLWQGTTEAFF.